This TCR beta chain was captured in a study of blood T cells in healthy people across ages (dated by TCRdb to about 2015). Turning to the overall study: In model experiments, template switching captured roughly one uniquely barcoded TCR beta cDNA molecule for every two T cells. To track age-related changes in TCR beta repertoire diversity, the study relied on deep sequencing normalized with unique cDNA molecular identifiers. To avoid experimental bias, donors of different ages were distributed randomly across sequencing lanes. Two additional independent replicas of 1 million unique cDNA reads from the same blood draw were analyzed for two donors (one aged 18 to 30 and one aged 80 or older). Donors were grouped into four age groups: young (average roughly 17 years), middle-aged (over 35), aged (about 59) and long-lived (just over 80).

What the work shows at the level of the full study, not this receptor alone: Estimates of total diversity based on one million sequenced T cells were regarded as lower bounds and as underestimates. Because profiling used bulk unsorted PBMCs, naive and antigen-experienced compartments could not be compared conclusively. The long-lived group showed more naive CD4+ T cells, fewer expanded clones and increased TCR diversity than the aged group, suggesting age selection. The CMV infection status of donors was not known, potentially confounding age-related changes in expanded clonotypes. Observed TCR beta diversity per million T cells fell roughly linearly with age, and a significant reduction was already apparent by age around 36. A strong correlation was found between observed TCR beta diversity and the percentage of naive T cells measured by flow cytometry.

Receptor amplification or capture employed 5' RACE. TCRdb names Illumina HiSeq 2500 as the instrument used. A second PCR of roughly 7 to 11 cycles was performed with a sample-barcoded 5' primer and a J-beta primer mix. A template-switch 5' adaptor carrying 12 random nucleotides introduced a unique molecular identifier onto each TCR beta cDNA molecule. Each sample yielded at least 2.5 million CDR3-containing paired-end reads. The Mint cDNA synthesis kit, primed by a TRBC-specific oligonucleotide, was used to synthesize first-strand cDNA from all RNA. After uracil-DNA glycosylase treatment, a first 18-cycle PCR used universal primers M1SS and BC2_uni_R on all cDNA. The authors' analysis ran thus. For normalization, 1 million high-quality reads were randomly selected from each sample, with every read carrying a distinct molecular identifier. Reads with shared molecular identifiers were discarded instead of being binned into consensus sequences. MiTCR, run with a Q25 quality threshold and the strictest error-elimination algorithm, handled CDR3 identification, clonotype clustering and error correction. A nonparametric unseen species model using Euler transformation provided a lower-bound estimate of total TCR beta diversity. The public reads were reanalyzed by TCRdb: fastp trimming at Q25, MiXCR alignment, in-frame beta chains only. Rows matching on CDR3 protein sequence are summarized as one entry with the most common DNA and genes. V and J calls and clone size were set by TCRdb, not the authors. The sample has almost 800,000 distinct CDR3 sequences on record, 55% to 75% of them singletons. The biggest ten clones account for about 20% of the sample.

The donors were roughly 40 Caucasian individuals from Russia, aged roughly 6 to 90 years, who were systemically healthy. Roughly 9 milliliters of peripheral blood were drawn from each donor into EDTA-treated Vacutainer tubes. Ficoll-Paque density-gradient centrifugation was used to isolate PBMCs, with at least 6 million obtained per sample. Total RNA was extracted from PBMCs with Trizol reagent, with at least 5.5 micrograms obtained per sample. Naive CD45RAhigh/CD27high T cell percentages were measured by flow cytometry on a PBMC aliquot from every donor. A remark on this clonotype: The antigen it binds to is not known. Base qualities were left out, and no much larger clone turns up one base away.

Measured from the cysteine to the phenylalanine, the CDR3 is 14 residues long. Only the CDR3 region is kept as DNA, spanning 42 bases read in frame from base 1. V and J are truncated by 3 bases and 4 bases respectively, leaving an intervening sequence of 12 bases. The germline V gene supplies CDR1 MGHRA and CDR2 YSYEKL. The clonotype comes from a man aged 25-45 years in good health. What was sequenced was blood. The chain employs TRBV4-1 and TRBJ1-1; the D region possibly corresponds to TRBD1 (6 bases align). At the DNA level, the sequence is TGCGCCAGCAGCCACGGGGGCGGGGGCACTGAAGCTTTCTTT. The encoded protein is CASSHGGGGTEAFF.